This TCR beta chain was identified during a study of brain T cells in children with intractable seizures. Study-wide findings and caveats: Patients' HCMV serostatus was unknown; virus specificity rests on CDR3 similarity alone. Pre-surgery blood may have been undersampled, hiding some clones.

About this clone: As yet, its antigen is unknown.

The repertoire was sequenced with immunoSEQ multiplex PCR; TCRdb's copy has only in-frame clones and lacks some. The sample has more than 40,000 clones, around 90% seen once; the top ten hold roughly 6.3%. The V gene's germline CDR1 is LNHDA and CDR2 SQIVND (reference sequence). The CDR3 is made up of 13 amino acids. V shed 8 bases and J 5 bases; nucleotides not matched to a gene: 5. V is TRBV19 and J is TRBJ2-5, with 10 bases identical to TRBD1. This specimen consisted of peripheral blood, obtained at surgery. This sequence was found in a girl aged 2 to 10 with tuberous sclerosis and intractable seizures. CDR3: CASGTGDWETQYF. Written as DNA, the CDR3 is TGTGCCAGTGGGACAGGGGATTGGGAGACCCAGTACTTC.